One sample yielded the 5 T cell receptor beta chains listed below, sequenced in a study of blood T cell repertoires in COVID-19. TCRdb's table, derived via immunoSEQ multiplex PCR, lists solely in-frame clones and lacks some. The table has some 150,000 clones, 70% to 85% seen once. Sequencing was done on a sample of peripheral blood. These TCRs come from a woman aged 45-65 years with acute or convalescent COVID-19.

The gene calls are TRBV6-2 or TRBV6-3 and TRBJ1-5; TRBD1 agrees at 8 bases. V dropped 6 bases and J dropped 1; count of bases not matched to a gene: 5. CDR1 MNHEY and CDR2 SVGEGT come from the germline V gene. CDR3 length: 15 amino acids. This CDR3 reads CASSGQGLSNQPQHF. DNA of the CDR3: TGTGCCAGCAGCGGACAGGGTCTCAGCAATCAGCCCCAGCATTTT.

This chain connects TRBV18 to TRBJ2-5, with D tentatively TRBD1 (5 bases). V lost 0 bases and J lost 4, with 18 bases in between. Per the germline V gene, CDR1 is KGHSH and CDR2 is LQKENI. CDR3 length: 17 residues. CDR3 DNA sequence: TGTGCCAGCTCACCACCATCGTCAGGGATTTTAGGAGAGACCCAGTACTTC. Protein sequence: CASSPPSSGILGETQYF. The entire variable domain, with the rest obtained from reference TRBV18 and TRBJ2-5, is as follows: NAGVMQNPRHLVRRRGQEARLRCSPMKGHSHVYWYRQLPEEGLKFMVYLQKENIIDESGMPKERFSAEFPKEGPSILRIQQVVRGDSAAYFCASSPPSSGILGETQYFGPGTRLLVL.

This clone was seen a single time. The V and J genes are TRBV7-2 and TRBJ1-2; perhaps TRBD1 as D (5 bases). Germline V gene lookup returns CDR1 SGHTA and CDR2 FQGNSA. V was cut by 3 bases and J by 0 bases, with 8 bases left in between. This CDR3 spans 14 amino acids. The CDR3 loop is CASSLQGTNYGYTF. DNA for the CDR3: TGTGCCAGCAGCTTGCAGGGAACTAACTATGGCTACACCTTC.

The chain couples TRBV5-1 to TRBJ1-6; perhaps TRBD1 as D (6 bases). Germline assignment: CDR1 SGHRS and CDR2 YFSETQ. V was pared by 4 bases and J by 0 bases, with 17 bases between. CDR3 length: 18 residues. The CDR3 nucleotides are TGCGCCAGCAGCCCGGGACACCTAAGGAGCTCCTATAATTCACCCCTCCACTTT. This encodes CASSPGHLRSSYNSPLHF.

The chain employs TRBV10-3 and TRBJ1-2, with 8 bases matching TRBD1. J was trimmed by 4 bases and V by 2 bases; bases with no gene match: 3. Germline assignment: CDR1 ENHRY and CDR2 SYGVKD. The CDR3 loop spans 14 amino acids. The chain's CDR3 is CAISEQGASYGYTF. Written as DNA, the CDR3 is TGTGCCATCAGTGAGCAGGGGGCTAGCTATGGCTACACCTTC.